This T cell receptor beta chain emerged from a study of quantifying T cell responses using KT2 cells. In the study overall: cDNA was made from DNase-treated RNA using alpha and beta constant primers.

V lost 4 bases and J 6 bases, leaving 12 bases between the germline ends. Germline CDR1 is MGHRA and CDR2 is YSYEKL. The CDR3 has 13 residues. This clonotype was counted only a few times. The cDNA 3' end received a ligated oligonucleotide with a UMI. An equimolar mix of RC1.1 and RC1.2 primed the beta chain across TRBC1 and TRBC2. TCRdb recomputed calls from the UMI-ligation and nested PCR reads with MiXCR, one row per CDR3 protein. The sample lists approximately 54,000 distinct CDR3 sequences; about 9.9% were seen once. This TCR came from a human donor. The sequencing input was PBMCs spiked with cells of the T cell clone KT2. J is TRBJ1-2 and V is TRBV4-1; D is uncertain. In nucleotides, the CDR3 is TGCGCCAGCAGCCGCTCCGCCCGGGATGGCTACACCTTC. Translation gives CASSRSARDGYTF.